This T cell receptor (beta chain) was recovered during a study of T cell responses to AZD1222 COVID-19 vaccine. Study conclusions and caveats: Clonal diversity was possibly underestimated, and white British individuals and females predominated among donors. There were repertoire samples only from the period after the peak T cell response. Baseline antibody screening turned up just a handful of seropositive AZD1222 recipients.

Note on this clone: Its antigen is not identified.

Some clones are missing from TCRdb's copy, which holds only in-frame ones; the method was immunoSEQ multiplex PCR. The data hold some 150,000 clones, with 91% observed a single time. The germline V gene has CDR1 MDHEN and CDR2 SYDVKM. Trimming left V 3 bases short and J 5 bases short, with 17 bases between. The CDR3 length is 15 residues. The chain links TRBV28 to TRBJ2-7; the D gene is possibly TRBD2 (5 bases). The sequences come from peripheral blood, collected on day 0 of AZD1222 vaccination. The TCR was taken from an adult in good health. CDR3 bases: TGTGCCAGCAGTTTTGGAGGCAGGCCCCCCAACGAGCAGTACTTC. This encodes CASSFGGRPPNEQYF.